This T cell receptor (beta chain) derives from a study of blood T cell repertoires in COVID-19. Using immunoSEQ multiplex PCR, the repertoire was profiled, and TCRdb retains in-frame clones only, with some absent. The profile shows roughly 100,000 clones, roughly 82% of them singletons. V was shortened by 0 bases and J by 0 bases, with 4 bases between the two germline ends. This CDR3 is 15 amino acids long. Germline V lookup: CDR1 SGDLS, CDR2 YYNGEE. Sequenced sample: peripheral blood. The genes are TRBV9 and TRBJ1-6; the D is unclear. The clonotype originates from a human donor in a cohort sampled during active COVID-19. CDR3 region: CASSVAGSYNSPLHF. CDR3 nucleotide sequence: TGTGCCAGCAGCGTAGCCGGCTCCTATAATTCACCCCTCCACTTT.